The sequence of this T cell receptor beta chain was determined in a study of T cell changes during pregnancy in multiple sclerosis. This table comes from immunoSEQ multiplex PCR, and its TCRdb copy is limited to in-frame clones, with some not included. The table includes 60,000 to 70,000 clones, roughly 91% detected once. The receptor's source is a female donor in good health, enrolled as a control in a pregnancy study. The sample was peripheral blood, taken in the third trimester of pregnancy.

The CDR3 nucleotides are TGTGCCAGCAGTGAAACCTCAGGGTCTTGGAGTGGCTACACCTTC. This encodes CASSETSGSWSGYTF. The chain joins TRBV6-1 to TRBJ1-2; D is perhaps TRBD1 (5 bases). The CDR3 has 15 residues. Germline V CDR1 and CDR2: MNHNS, SASEGT. V shed 2 bases and J shed 7 bases, with 17 bases lying between them.